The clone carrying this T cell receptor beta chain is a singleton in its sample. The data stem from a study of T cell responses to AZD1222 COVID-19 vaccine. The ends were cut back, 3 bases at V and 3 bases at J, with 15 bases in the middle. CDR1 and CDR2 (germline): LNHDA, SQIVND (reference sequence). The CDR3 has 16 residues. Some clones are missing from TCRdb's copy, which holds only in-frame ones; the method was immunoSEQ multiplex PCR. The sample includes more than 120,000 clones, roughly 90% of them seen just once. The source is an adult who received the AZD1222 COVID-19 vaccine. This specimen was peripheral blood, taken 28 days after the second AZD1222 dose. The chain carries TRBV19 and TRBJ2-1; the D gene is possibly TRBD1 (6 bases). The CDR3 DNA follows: TGTGCCAGTAGTATTGGGGTGGGGGCCGGCTACAATGAGCAGTTCTTC. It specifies CASSIGVGAGYNEQFF.